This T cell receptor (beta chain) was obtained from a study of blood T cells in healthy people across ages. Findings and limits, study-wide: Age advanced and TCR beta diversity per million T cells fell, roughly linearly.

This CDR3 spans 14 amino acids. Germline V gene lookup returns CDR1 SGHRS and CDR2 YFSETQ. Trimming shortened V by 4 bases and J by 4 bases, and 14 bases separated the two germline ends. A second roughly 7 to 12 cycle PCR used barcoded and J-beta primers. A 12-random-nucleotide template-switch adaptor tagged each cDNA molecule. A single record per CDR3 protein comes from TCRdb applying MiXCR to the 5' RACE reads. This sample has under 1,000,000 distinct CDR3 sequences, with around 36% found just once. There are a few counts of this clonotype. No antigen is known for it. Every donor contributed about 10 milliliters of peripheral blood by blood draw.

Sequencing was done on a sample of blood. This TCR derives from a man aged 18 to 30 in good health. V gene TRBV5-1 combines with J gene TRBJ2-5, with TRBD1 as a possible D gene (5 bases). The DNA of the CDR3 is TGCGCCAGCAGCAGGGGTCCCTCGGGAGAGACCCAGTACTTC. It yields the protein CASSRGPSGETQYF.